These T cell receptor beta chains were read from a single sample in a study of T cell changes during pregnancy in multiple sclerosis. Clones were sequenced by immunoSEQ multiplex PCR, and TCRdb holds only the in-frame ones, with some missing. The profile covers tens of thousands of clones, with roughly 96% appearing a single time and 0.89% taken by the ten largest. This sample comprised peripheral blood, obtained in the second trimester of pregnancy. These receptors came from a female donor with multiple sclerosis, enrolled in a pregnancy study. Both conserved end residues are part of each CDR3. Each record gives: J gene, D gene, V gene, CDR3 length, CDR3 protein. D genes are given only for firm matches.

TRBJ1-2 TRBD1 TRBV6-5 15 CASSAGTGAIYGYTF
TRBJ1-3 . TRBV7-2 14 CASSPLGQGNTIYF
TRBJ2-3 TRBD2 TRBV7-6 14 CASSFPGGEDTQYF
TRBJ2-7 TRBD1 TRBV11-3 14 CASSFGTGLGEQYF
TRBJ2-7 . TRBV6-1 16 CASSELDRLSSYEQYF
TRBJ1-1 . TRBV18 15 CASSPPLQLNTEAFF
TRBJ2-3 TRBD2 TRBV7-8 16 CASSLGTSGRTDTQYF
TRBJ2-7 . TRBV4-1 12 CASSHPGGEQYF
TRBJ1-1 . TRBV30 15 CAWSVGASRGTEAFF
TRBJ2-5 TRBD1 TRBV5-1 14 CASARTGGAETQYF